The rows below give T cell receptor beta chains drawn from one sample of a study of blood T cell repertoires in COVID-19. Profiled with immunoSEQ multiplex PCR; TCRdb holds only in-frame clones, not every one. This table holds about 280,000 clones, approximately 80% found once. The sequencing input was PBMCs or T cells enriched from blood (not recorded which). These receptors were obtained from a man aged 35-49 years who had been exposed to COVID-19. The CDR3 runs from the conserved cysteine through the conserved F or W. The D gene is left open where the match is weak. Size tells how often a clone was seen (once, few, many) or the class of an expanded clone, and some rows leave it out.

>TRBV2|once|.|TRBJ2-1
TGTGCCAGCACCGGAGGGGCGTATCAATACAATGAGCAGTTCTTC
CASTGGAYQYNEQFF
>TRBV6-5|.|TRBD2|TRBJ2-1
TGTGCCAGCAGTCTTACTAGCGGGATCTACAATGAGCAGTTCTTC
CASSLTSGIYNEQFF
>TRBV27|.|TRBD1|TRBJ1-1
TGTGCCAGCAGTGAGAGACAGGGGATATCTAGAGCTTTCTTT
CASSERQGISRAFF
>TRBV11-2|.|.|TRBJ2-1
TGTGCCAGCAGCTTAGATGGAGGTAACTACAATGAGCAGTTCTTC
CASSLDGGNYNEQFF
>TRBV5-6|.|.|TRBJ2-7
TGTGCCAGCAGCTTTCGAGGGAACTCCTACGAGCAGTACTTC
CASSFRGNSYEQYF
>TRBV14|.|TRBD2|TRBJ2-1
TGTGCCAGCCGGACTAGCGGGAGTAATGAGCAGTTCTTC
CASRTSGSNEQFF
>TRBV5-1|.|.|TRBJ1-3
TGCGCCAGCAGCTTGGAGGGGCAACCGGGAAACACCATATATTTT
CASSLEGQPGNTIYF
>TRBV24-1|.|.|TRBJ1-1
TGTGCCACCACCAACACGGGGGGCACTGAAGCTTTCTTT
CATTNTGGTEAFF
>TRBV6-5|few|.|TRBJ2-7
TGTGCCAGCAGTTACGTCGACAGCGCCTACGAGCAGTACTTC
CASSYVDSAYEQYF
>TRBV9|.|.|TRBJ2-2
TGTGCCAGCAGCGTAGGAGTAGGGGGAACGGCCGGGGAGCTGTTTTTT
CASSVGVGGTAGELFF
>TRBV29-1|.|.|TRBJ2-1
TGCAGCGTCCTAGATCCTAACCCCCGCGAGCAGTTCTTC
CSVLDPNPREQFF
>TRBV9|.|.|TRBJ2-7
TGTGCCAGCAGCGAATCCGACAGGTCTCGTTTCTCCGAGCAGTACTTC
CASSESDRSRFSEQYF
>TRBV6-5|.|.|TRBJ2-2
TGTGCCAGCAGTTACTTGCAGGGGACCGGGGAGCTGTTTTTT
CASSYLQGTGELFF
>TRBV7-3|.|.|TRBJ2-1
TGTGCCAGCAGCCCGCAAGCCGGGGAGCAGTTCTTC
CASSPQAGEQFF
>TRBV5-1|.|TRBD2|TRBJ2-3
TGCGCCAGCAGCTTGTGGGAGGGCTCCACAGATACGCAGTATTTT
CASSLWEGSTDTQYF
>TRBV14|once|.|TRBJ1-2
TGTGCCAGCAGCCAAGTTAGCTCCCAGTGGGGCTACACCTTC
CASSQVSSQWGYTF
>TRBV5-6|few|.|TRBJ1-6
TGTGCCAGCAGCTTGTTTGCGGCCTATAATTCACCCCTCCACTTT
CASSLFAAYNSPLHF
>TRBV7-9|few|.|TRBJ1-2
TGTGCCAGCAGCTTAGCGGGAGATGGCTACACCTTC
CASSLAGDGYTF
>TRBV3-1/TRBV3-2|once|.|TRBJ2-3
TGTGCCAGCAGCCAAAGGGGTGCCACAGATACGCAGTATTTT
CASSQRGATDTQYF
>TRBV29-1|.|.|TRBJ2-7
TGCGGAGTATATAGCGGCAGCTCCTACGAGCAGTACTTC
CGVYSGSSYEQYF
>TRBV30|.|.|TRBJ1-5
TGTGCCTGGAGTTCTAGTGATAGCAATCAGCCCCAGCATTTT
CAWSSSDSNQPQHF
>TRBV5-1|few|TRBD1|TRBJ2-7
TGCGCCAGCAGCGGCGGGACAGGGTTCTACGAGCAGTACTTC
CASSGGTGFYEQYF
>TRBV27|.|.|TRBJ1-2
TGTGCCAGCAGGCCTACTCGGGACACCAACTATGGCTACACCTTC
CASRPTRDTNYGYTF
>TRBV30|once|.|TRBJ1-2
TGTGCCTGGAGTCTCCGTTTAGGCTACACCTTC
CAWSLRLGYTF
>TRBV24-1|.|TRBD2|TRBJ2-5
TGTGCCACAGGACCCGGGGAGGGTGTGACCCAGTACTTC
CATGPGEGVTQYF
>TRBV5-1|.|.|TRBJ2-1
TGCGCCAGCAGCTTGGAGGGGACATTCTACAATGAGCAGTTCTTC
CASSLEGTFYNEQFF
>TRBV29-1|.|.|TRBJ1-2
TGCAGCGTTGCCGGACAGTCGTCTGATGGCTACACCTTC
CSVAGQSSDGYTF
>TRBV9|.|TRBD1|TRBJ2-5
TGTGCCAGCACCTCGGACAGGATGGGGACCCAGTACTTC
CASTSDRMGTQYF
>TRBV27|.|TRBD2|TRBJ2-7
TGTGCCAGCAGATCCGTTCTCGGGACTAGCGCCTACGAGCAGTACTTC
CASRSVLGTSAYEQYF
>TRBV28|.|.|TRBJ1-1
TGTGCCAGTTATAGGGAGGGTACTGAAGCTTTCTTT
CASYREGTEAFF
>TRBV5-1|few|.|TRBJ2-7
TGCGCCAGCAGCTTGATCAACGACTACAACTACGAGCAGTACTTC
CASSLINDYNYEQYF
>TRBV3-1/TRBV3-2|.|.|TRBJ1-4
TGTGCCAGCAGCCAAGCCTTTAGTTCTGAAAAACTGTTTTTT
CASSQAFSSEKLFF
>TRBV7-2|few|.|TRBJ1-5
TGTGCCAGCAGCTCTGGTTGGCAGTTCGATCAGCCCCAGCATTTT
CASSSGWQFDQPQHF
>TRBV24-1|.|TRBD1|TRBJ2-2
TGTGCCACCAGCCCCGGGACAGCGAACACCGGGGAGCTGTTTTTT
CATSPGTANTGELFF
>TRBV29-1|.|.|TRBJ1-1
TGCAGCGTTGAAGAGGGCAGGGCGGTAGCTGAAGCTTTCTTT
CSVEEGRAVAEAFF
>TRBV2|.|.|TRBJ2-5
TGTGCCAGCTCCTCGGAGACCCAGTACTTC
CASSSETQYF
>TRBV9|few|.|TRBJ1-4
TGTGCCAGCAGCGTAGAGGGAGGGACTTCCGATCTGTTTTTT
CASSVEGGTSDLFF
>TRBV5-6|.|.|TRBJ1-2
TGTGCCAGCAGCTTTGAAGGGGTGAGCCTTATCTATGGCTACACCTTC
CASSFEGVSLIYGYTF
>TRBV12-3/TRBV12-4|.|TRBD2|TRBJ2-7
TGTGCCAGCAGGCGACTAGCTCTCGAGCAGTACTTC
CASRRLALEQYF
>TRBV14|.|.|TRBJ1-3
TGTGCCAGCAGCCCAAGCCGAGCTCTCTCTGGAAACACCATATATTTT
CASSPSRALSGNTIYF
>TRBV6-4|.|TRBD2|TRBJ2-1
TGTGCCAGCCAAAGACTAGCGGGCAACTACAATGAGCAGTTCTTC
CASQRLAGNYNEQFF
>TRBV15|few|.|TRBJ1-2
TGTGCCACCAGGGACAGATACTATGGCTACACCTTC
CATRDRYYGYTF
>TRBV30|once|.|TRBJ2-7
TGTGCCTGGAGTGAAAACACAGTATCCTACGAGCAGTACTTC
CAWSENTVSYEQYF
>TRBV6-2/TRBV6-3|.|TRBD1|TRBJ2-5
TGTGCCAGCAGCAGACAGGGCGGTGGCGAGACCCAGTACTTC
CASSRQGGGETQYF
>TRBV5-4|.|TRBD1|TRBJ2-3
TGTGCCATAAGACAGGGAACAGATACGCAGTATTTT
CAIRQGTDTQYF
>TRBV25-1|.|.|TRBJ2-2
TGTGCCAGCAGTGAATATGGCAGCGCAGCGAACACCGGGGAGCTGTTTTTT
CASSEYGSAANTGELFF
>TRBV2|.|TRBD1|TRBJ1-2
TGTGCCAGCACCTATGTCGCAGGGGGCGACGGCGATAGCTACACCTTC
CASTYVAGGDGDSYTF
>TRBV7-9|.|TRBD2|TRBJ2-1
TGTGCCAGCAGCTCCCAGGGCGCGGGAGCGGGGTACAATGAGCAGTTCTTC
CASSSQGAGAGYNEQFF
>TRBV18|few|.|TRBJ1-1
TGTGCCAGCCCGACAGTCCCATTCGGGGGAGCGGGGACTGAAGCTTTCTTT
CASPTVPFGGAGTEAFF
>TRBV2|few|.|TRBJ1-1
TGTGCCAGCGAGTTGTTTTTATTCGCTAGGGGGATTGAAGCTTTCTTT
CASELFLFARGIEAFF
>TRBV11-3|.|.|TRBJ2-5
TGTGCCAGCAGCATCAGTAGGGGGGGGAGTGTGACAGATCGGGAGACCCAGTACTTC
CASSISRGGSVTDRETQYF